This is a list of T cell receptor beta chains from one sample in a study of sequential checkpoint blockade in melanoma. The repertoire was sequenced with immunoSEQ multiplex PCR; TCRdb's copy has only in-frame clones and lacks some. There are thousands of clones in the sample; 18% occur only once, and 20% to 25% lies in the top ten. The input for sequencing was tumor tissue (inferred from file names), taken from a patient given nivolumab and ipilimumab in sequence. The receptors shown here come from a human donor with melanoma. Each CDR3 is given with its conserved first and last residue. The D gene is left open where the match is weak. Clone size appears in some rows only: once, few, many, or a class for an expanded clone.

cdr3_aa: CARSLGQDPSNQPQHF
cdr3_nt: TGTGCCAGAAGCTTAGGACAGGACCCAAGCAATCAGCCCCAGCATTTT
v_call: TRBV11-3
d_call: TRBD1
j_call: TRBJ1-5
clone_size: -

cdr3_aa: CASSSLAGGHNEQFF
cdr3_nt: TGTGCCAGCAGCTCACTAGCGGGAGGGCACAATGAGCAGTTCTTC
v_call: TRBV28
d_call: TRBD2
j_call: TRBJ2-1
clone_size: -

cdr3_aa: CASSTRTGLWEKLFF
cdr3_nt: TGTGCCAGCAGTACTAGGACAGGGTTATGGGAAAAACTGTTTTTT
v_call: TRBV11-3
d_call: TRBD1
j_call: TRBJ1-4
clone_size: medium-sized

cdr3_aa: CASSLASLASNTGELFF
cdr3_nt: TGCGCCAGCAGCTTGGCTTCGTTGGCTTCGAACACCGGGGAGCTGTTTTTT
v_call: TRBV5-1
d_call: -
j_call: TRBJ2-2
clone_size: -

cdr3_aa: CAWSVRTGSLTDTQYF
cdr3_nt: TGTGCCTGGAGTGTACGGACAGGGTCACTCACAGATACGCAGTATTTT
v_call: TRBV30
d_call: TRBD1
j_call: TRBJ2-3
clone_size: few

cdr3_aa: CASSRSVRGSSSYNEQFF
cdr3_nt: TGTGCCAGCAGTCGATCGGTGCGGGGTTCCAGCTCCTACAATGAGCAGTTCTTC
v_call: TRBV25-1
d_call: -
j_call: TRBJ2-1
clone_size: few

cdr3_aa: CASRPWDFTDTQYF
cdr3_nt: TGTGCCAGCAGGCCTTGGGATTTCACAGATACGCAGTATTTT
v_call: TRBV11-3
d_call: -
j_call: TRBJ2-3
clone_size: medium-sized

cdr3_aa: CATSRTGWPYEQYF
cdr3_nt: TGTGCCACCAGCAGGACAGGGTGGCCCTACGAGCAGTACTTC
v_call: TRBV15
d_call: TRBD1
j_call: TRBJ2-7
clone_size: few

cdr3_aa: CSVEIRVGIMDTGELFF
cdr3_nt: TGCAGCGTTGAAATCAGGGTGGGGATTATGGACACCGGGGAGCTGTTTTTT
v_call: TRBV29-1
d_call: -
j_call: TRBJ2-2
clone_size: once

cdr3_aa: CASSSIGRVGSPLHF
cdr3_nt: TGTGCCAGTAGTAGTATAGGCAGGGTAGGTTCACCCCTCCACTTT
v_call: TRBV19
d_call: -
j_call: TRBJ1-6
clone_size: -

cdr3_aa: CASIKLTFGRSGTEAFF
cdr3_nt: TGTGCCAGCATAAAACTTACCTTTGGACGAAGCGGCACTGAAGCTTTCTTT
v_call: TRBV6-8
d_call: -
j_call: TRBJ1-1
clone_size: few

cdr3_aa: CASSYFQGNEQFF
cdr3_nt: TGTGCCAGCAGTTACTTTCAGGGGAATGAGCAGTTCTTC
v_call: TRBV6-8
d_call: -
j_call: TRBJ2-1
clone_size: few

cdr3_aa: CASDRADGSNEKLFF
cdr3_nt: TGTGCCAGTGACAGGGCGGATGGGTCTAATGAAAAACTGTTTTTT
v_call: TRBV6-8
d_call: TRBD1
j_call: TRBJ1-4
clone_size: few

cdr3_aa: CAWTSGRKEETQYF
cdr3_nt: TGTGCCTGGACTAGCGGCCGGAAAGAGGAGACCCAGTACTTC
v_call: TRBV30
d_call: TRBD2
j_call: TRBJ2-5
clone_size: few

cdr3_aa: CASSLFTANSNQPQHF
cdr3_nt: TGTGCCAGCAGCTTGTTCACGGCTAATAGCAATCAGCCCCAGCATTTT
v_call: TRBV11-3
d_call: -
j_call: TRBJ1-5
clone_size: many

cdr3_aa: CASRGDYGETQYF
cdr3_nt: TGTGCCAGCAGGGGGGACTACGGAGAGACCCAGTACTTC
v_call: TRBV6-8
d_call: TRBD2
j_call: TRBJ2-5
clone_size: medium-sized

cdr3_aa: CASSHNQREDGYTF
cdr3_nt: TGTGCCAGCAGTCACAACCAGAGGGAGGATGGCTACACCTTC
v_call: TRBV28
d_call: -
j_call: TRBJ1-2
clone_size: -